What follows describes a single T cell receptor beta chain. The antigen is unknown. An end of the junction differs from the germline gene, which may be a read error. There are 12 residues in the CDR3. Germline values: CDR1 SGHVS, CDR2 FNYEAQ. Profiled with immunoSEQ multiplex PCR; TCRdb holds only in-frame clones, not every one. The table has tens of thousands of clones, 60% to 75% seen once. The sample is drawn from a study of cytotoxic CD8 clonotypes in ibrutinib-treated CLL. Study context: Across the patients, around 10 were relapsed/refractory, 15 treatment-naive and about 17 IGHV unmutated. Study findings and constraints: Clonotypes that were public were uncommon, and they contracted or stayed stable on treatment.

This specimen was PBMCs, taken after 12 months of ibrutinib treatment. The clonotype originates from a human donor with chronic lymphocytic leukemia. V gene TRBV7-6 combines with J gene TRBJ2-5; D is perhaps TRBD2 (6 bases). In DNA form, the CDR3 reads TGTGCCAGCAGCTTAGGAGCGGGCCCGGGGGACTTC. This encodes CASSLGAGPGDF.